Presented here are 21 T cell receptor beta chains from one specimen sequenced in a study of T cell responses to AZD1222 COVID-19 vaccine. Clones were read by immunoSEQ multiplex PCR, and TCRdb kept only the in-frame ones, dropping some. The table lists some 70,000 clones, around four fifths of them singletons. The source was peripheral blood, collected on day 0 of AZD1222 vaccination. Source of these receptors: an adult in good health.

V usage is TRBV3-1 (or the pseudogene TRBV3-2) and J usage is TRBJ1-2; 9 bases fit TRBD1. The CDR3 has 13 amino acids. J gave up 8 bases and V 7 bases, and 8 bases lay outside the gene matches. Per the germline V gene, CDR1 is LGHDT and CDR2 is YNNKEL (reference sequence). This chain's CDR3 is CASTSQGAGGYTF. CDR3 DNA sequence: TGTGCCAGCACCTCACAGGGGGCGGGCGGCTACACCTTC.

V usage is TRBV19 and J usage is TRBJ2-2; 7 positions agree with TRBD2. The V and J ends lost 3 bases and 4 bases, in that order; junction bases with no gene match: 14. CDR1 is LNHDA, CDR2 SQIVND, per germline (reference sequence). The CDR3 is made up of 18 amino acids. DNA of the CDR3: TGTGCCAGTAGTATCTCACTGCTAGCGGAAGCTTCCACCGGGGAGCTGTTTTTT. The encoded protein is CASSISLLAEASTGELFF.

The chain uses TRBV6-5 and TRBJ1-4; 7 bases are a match to TRBD1. The CDR3 runs 13 residues. Trimming cost V 6 bases and J 14 bases; bases outside gene matches: 12. Germline V gives CDR1 MNHEY, CDR2 SVGAGI. As DNA, the CDR3 is TGTGCCAGCAGGGGACGAGAGGGGGCAAGTCTGTTTTTT. It codes for CASRGREGASLFF.

The V gene is TRBV6-5, the J gene TRBJ2-3, with TRBD1 matching 9 bases. The germline CDR1 and CDR2 sequences are MNHEY and SVGAGI. Trimming took 6 bases from V and 4 from J; bases not matched to a gene: 5. The CDR3 sequence is 14 residues long. CDR3 sequence reads: CASSRTGEADTQYF. DNA for the CDR3: TGTGCCAGCAGCCGGACAGGGGAGGCAGATACGCAGTATTTT.

V is TRBV20-1 and J is TRBJ2-7; the D gene is possibly TRBD2 (5 bases). This CDR3 is built from 11 residues. The germline V gene encodes CDR1 DFQATT and CDR2 SNEGSKA (reference sequence). The V end was cut by 3 bases, the J end by 7 bases, with 10 bases between. As DNA, the CDR3 is TGCAGTGCTAGTCCCTCGGGGGAGCAGTACTTC. It is translated as CSASPSGEQYF.

This clone was seen more than once but under ten times. The chain couples TRBV9 to TRBJ2-1, with 7 bases that match TRBD2. Looked up from germline, CDR1 is SGDLS and CDR2 is YYNGEE. J lost 6 bases, V lost 5 bases, and 8 bases had no gene match. The CDR3 is 14 residues long. CDR3 in amino acids: CASRPGLGRNEQFF. The CDR3 DNA sequence: TGTGCCAGCAGGCCTGGACTAGGGCGCAATGAGCAGTTCTTC. Using reference TRBV9 and TRBJ2-1 for the parts outside the CDR3, the full variable domain is DSGVTQTPKHLITATGQRVTLRCSPRSGDLSVYWYQQSLDQGLQFLIQYYNGEERAKGNILERFSAQQFPDLHSELNLSSLELGDSALYFCASRPGLGRNEQFFGPGTRLTVL.

In this sample, this clone turned up a few times. The rearrangement joins TRBV14 to TRBJ1-2; maybe TRBD1 (5 bases). Trimming pared 1 base from V and 8 bases from J, leaving 14 bases between. The CDR3 sequence is 14 residues long. CDR1 is SGHDN and CDR2 is FVKESK in the germline V gene. CDR3 in DNA: TGTGCCAGCAGCCAAGGAGCGGGGGTTGGCGGCTACACCTTC. It encodes CASSQGAGVGGYTF.

The chain carries TRBV6-5 and TRBJ2-2; a weak D match, TRBD2 (5 bases). With 4 bases removed from V and 8 bases from J, the gap between germline ends came to 8 bases. Germline CDR1 reads MNHEY; CDR2 reads SVGAGI. The CDR3 loop spans 12 amino acids. CDR3 nucleotide sequence: TGTGCCAGCAGTTTAGCGAGAGGGGAGCTGTTTTTT. This translates into CASSLARGELFF.

V and J are TRBV3-1 (or the pseudogene TRBV3-2) and TRBJ1-5; D is undetermined. The V end was cut by 0 bases, the J end by 2 bases, with 8 bases between. The CDR3 length is 15 residues. The germline V gene encodes CDR1 LGHDT and CDR2 YNNKEL (reference sequence). The CDR3 coding sequence is TGTGCCAGCAGCCAAGAATCGGGAGGCAATCAGCCCCAGCATTTT. Translation: CASSQESGGNQPQHF.

The rearrangement uses TRBV6-6 and TRBJ1-2, with a possible D match to TRBD1 (6 bases). Germline CDR1 reads MNHNY; CDR2 reads SVGAGI (reference sequence). This CDR3 is 15 amino acids long. Trimming stripped 2 bases from V and 8 bases from J, with 18 bases between. The CDR3, as DNA: TGTGCCAGCAGTTACGAGCCTCCAGGGGTGGGCGGCTACACCTTC. It specifies CASSYEPPGVGGYTF.

V usage is TRBV5-1 and J usage is TRBJ2-2; TRBD2 might be the D (5 bases). The V end was cut by 4 bases, the J end by 8 bases, with 18 bases between. The CDR3 loop spans 15 amino acids. CDR1 and CDR2 from the germline V gene are SGHRS and YFSETQ. The CDR3: CASSLSNFREGELFF. The CDR3 bases are TGCGCCAGCAGCCTCTCGAACTTTAGGGAGGGGGAGCTGTTTTTT.

About this clone: A junction end diverges from the germline sequence, so it may reflect a read error. The chain combines TRBV7-6 with TRBJ2-5, with TRBD1 matching 9 bases. In germline, CDR1 is SGHVS, CDR2 FNYEAQ. There are 15 residues in the CDR3. The CDR3 sequence is CASSSSTGTQGAKDF. CDR3 DNA sequence: TGTGCCAGCAGCTCCTCCACCGGGACACAGGGGGCGAAAGACTTC. The variable domain in full, with the rest retrieved from reference TRBV7-6 and TRBJ2-5, is GAGVSQSPRYKVTKRGQDVALRCDPISGHVSLYWYRQALGQGPEFLTYFNYEAQQDKSGLPNDRFSAERPEGSISTLTIQRTEQRDSAMYRCASSSSTGTQGAKDFGPGTRLLVL.

The gene calls are TRBV24-1 and TRBJ2-2; D perhaps matches TRBD2 (5 bases). Germline assignment: CDR1 KGHDR and CDR2 SFDVKD. The length of the CDR3 is 13 residues. V lost 3 bases and J lost 5, with 6 bases in between. CDR3 DNA: TGTGCCACCAGTGATCGCGGGACCGGGGAGCTGTTTTTT. Residues: CATSDRGTGELFF.

This chain uses TRBV6-1 with TRBJ2-2, with 11 bases that match TRBD2. This CDR3 contains 16 residues. Germline CDR1 reads MNHNS; CDR2 reads SASEGT. V gave up 4 bases and J gave up 4 bases; unmatched junction bases: 5. In DNA form, the CDR3 reads TGTGCCAGCAGTGGAATAGCGGGGGGGTTCACCGGGGAGCTGTTTTTT. Its protein is CASSGIAGGFTGELFF.

A word on this clone: An end of the junction does not agree with germline; a read error may underlie this. The chain joins TRBV11-3 to TRBJ2-1; perhaps TRBD1 as D (5 bases). Germline CDR1 SGHNT, CDR2 YENEEA. The CDR3 is made up of 13 amino acids. CDR3 residues: CASSSAPDRRAIF. The CDR3 DNA sequence: TGTGCCAGCAGCTCAGCGCCTGACAGACGTGCGATCTTC. Full variable domain (remainder filled in from reference TRBV11-3 and TRBJ2-1): EAGVVQSPRYKIIEKKQPVAFWCNPISGHNTLYWYLQNLGQGPELLIRYENEEAVDDSQLPKDRFSAERLKGVDSTLKIQPAELGDSAVYLCASSSAPDRRAIFGPGTRLTVL.

The rearrangement uses TRBV10-3 and TRBJ2-5, with 8 bases fitting TRBD2. The CDR3 contains 13 residues. Germline-derived CDR1 and CDR2 are ENHRY and SYGVKD. Trimming cost V 5 bases and J 2 bases; bases outside gene matches: 1. CDR3 nucleotide sequence: TGTGCCATCAGTCGGGGGGGGCAAGAGACCCAGTACTTC. Its protein is CAISRGGQETQYF.

The chain uses TRBV6-2 or TRBV6-3 and TRBJ1-1; D may be TRBD1 (5 bases). Trimming left V 1 base short and J 3 bases short, with 18 bases between. Per the germline V gene, CDR1 is MNHEY and CDR2 is SVGEGT. This CDR3 has 17 amino acids. The CDR3 DNA is TGTGCCAGCAGTTACTTACGCAGGGCCTCGAAAGACACTGAAGCTTTCTTT. The encoded protein is CASSYLRRASKDTEAFF.

This rearrangement joins TRBV18 to TRBJ2-2; D gene uncertain. Per the germline V gene, CDR1 is KGHSH and CDR2 is LQKENI. The V end lost 9 bases, the J end lost 1 base, and 9 bases lay between the germline ends. The CDR3 runs to 13 residues. CDR3 coding DNA: TGTGCCAGTTTGTCGGGGAACACCGGGGAGCTGTTTTTT. Amino acid sequence: CASLSGNTGELFF.

The chain combines TRBV24-1 with TRBJ1-2; D ambiguous. Trimming cost V 0 bases and J 6 bases, with 7 bases left between them. This CDR3 has 13 residues. Germline V lookup: CDR1 KGHDR, CDR2 SFDVKD. The CDR3 here is CATSDLEGNGYTF. In DNA, the CDR3 is TGTGCCACCAGTGATTTGGAGGGTAATGGCTACACCTTC.

This clone was counted only a few times. The chain is built from TRBV27 and TRBJ1-4, with 10 bases matching TRBD1. V lost 2 bases, J lost 8 bases, and 8 bases stayed unmatched. The CDR3 is made up of 16 amino acids. Germline V gene lookup returns CDR1 MNHEY and CDR2 SMNVEV (reference sequence). The CDR3 region is CASSLIAWDRGEKLFF. The CDR3 bases are TGTGCCAGCAGTTTAATAGCGTGGGACAGGGGAGAAAAACTGTTTTTT. The entire variable domain, with the rest obtained from reference TRBV27 and TRBJ1-4, is as follows: EAQVTQNPRYLITVTGKKLTVTCSQNMNHEYMSWYRQDPGLGLRQIYYSMNVEVTDKGDVPEGYKVSRKEKRNFPLILESPSPNQTSLYFCASSLIAWDRGEKLFFGSGTQLSVL.

The chain recombines TRBV10-1 with TRBJ2-1, with 8 bases fitting TRBD1. Per germline, CDR1 WNHNN and CDR2 SYGVQD (reference sequence). Trimming at V came to 2 bases and at J to 3 bases, leaving 9 bases not matched to a gene. There are 17 residues in the CDR3. CDR3 bases: TGCGCCAGCAGTGAGGAGACAGGGGTGGGATTCTACAATGAGCAGTTCTTC. This sequence encodes CASSEETGVGFYNEQFF.